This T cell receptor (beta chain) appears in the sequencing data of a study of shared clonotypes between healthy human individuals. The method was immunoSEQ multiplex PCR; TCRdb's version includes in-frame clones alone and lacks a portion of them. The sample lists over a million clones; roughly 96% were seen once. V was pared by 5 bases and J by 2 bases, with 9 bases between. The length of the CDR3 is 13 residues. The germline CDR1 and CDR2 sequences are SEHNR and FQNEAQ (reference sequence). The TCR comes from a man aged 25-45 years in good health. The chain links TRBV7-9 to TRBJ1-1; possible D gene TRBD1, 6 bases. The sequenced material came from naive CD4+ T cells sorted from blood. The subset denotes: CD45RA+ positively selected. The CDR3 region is CASSTDSNTEAFF. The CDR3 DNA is TGTGCCAGCAGCACGGACAGTAACACTGAAGCTTTCTTT.